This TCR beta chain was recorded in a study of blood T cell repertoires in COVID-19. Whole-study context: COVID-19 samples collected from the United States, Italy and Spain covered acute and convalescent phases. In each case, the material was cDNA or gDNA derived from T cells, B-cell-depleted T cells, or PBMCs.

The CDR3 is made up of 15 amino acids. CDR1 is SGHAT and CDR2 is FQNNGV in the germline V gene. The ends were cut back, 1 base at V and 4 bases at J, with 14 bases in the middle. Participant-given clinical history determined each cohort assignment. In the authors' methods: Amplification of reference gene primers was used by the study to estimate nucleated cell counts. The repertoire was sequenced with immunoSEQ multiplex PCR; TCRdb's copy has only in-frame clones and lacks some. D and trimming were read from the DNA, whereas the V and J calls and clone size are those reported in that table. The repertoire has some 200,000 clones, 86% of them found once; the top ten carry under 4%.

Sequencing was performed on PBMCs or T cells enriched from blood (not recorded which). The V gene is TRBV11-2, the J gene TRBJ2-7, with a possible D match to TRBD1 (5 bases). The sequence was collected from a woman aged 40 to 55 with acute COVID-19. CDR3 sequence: CASSLVPDRSYEQYF. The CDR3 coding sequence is TGTGCCAGCAGCTTAGTACCCGACAGATCATACGAGCAGTACTTC.